This TCR beta chain was found in a study of shared clonotypes between healthy human individuals. Study as a whole: Per donor, CD8 memory used one plate, CD8 naive used two, CD4 memory used three and CD4 naive used three.

Only Caucasian adults living in Nashville, Tennessee served as donors. It was into CD45RA+ naive and CD45RA-negative memory subsets that the CD4+ cells were split. Trimming took 3 bases from V and 3 from J, leaving 11 bases between them. The CDR3 loop spans 14 amino acids. Germline CDR1 reads SGHTA; CDR2 reads FQGTGA. Sequenced by immunoSEQ multiplex PCR; TCRdb stores in-frame clones only, minus some. The sample carries about 1.5 million clones, around 95% recorded once. The TCR sequence derives from a man aged 25-45 years in good health. The sequenced material came from naive CD4+ T cells sorted from blood. Subset noted: CD45RA+ positively selected. This chain joins TRBV7-3 and TRBJ1-1, with a possible D match to TRBD1 (6 bases). The CDR3 nucleotides read TGTGCCAGCAGCTTTAGGGGGTTTGACACTGAAGCTTTCTTT. It translates to CASSFRGFDTEAFF. Filled out from reference TRBV7-3 and TRBJ1-1, the complete variable domain reads GAGVSQTPSNKVTEKGKYVELRCDPISGHTALYWYRQSLGQGPEFLIYFQGTGAADDSGLPNDRFFAVRPEGSVSTLKIQRTERGDSAVYLCASSFRGFDTEAFFGQGTRLTVV.